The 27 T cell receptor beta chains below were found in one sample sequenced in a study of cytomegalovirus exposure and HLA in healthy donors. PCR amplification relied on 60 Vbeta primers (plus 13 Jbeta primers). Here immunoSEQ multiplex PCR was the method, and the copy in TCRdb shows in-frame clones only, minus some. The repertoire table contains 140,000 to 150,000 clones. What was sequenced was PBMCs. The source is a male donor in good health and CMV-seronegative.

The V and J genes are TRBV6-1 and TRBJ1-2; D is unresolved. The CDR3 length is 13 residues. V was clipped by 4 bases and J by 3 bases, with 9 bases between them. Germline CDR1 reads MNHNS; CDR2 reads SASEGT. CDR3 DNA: TGTGCCAGCAGTGTAACAGAAGACTATGGCTACACCTTC. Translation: CASSVTEDYGYTF.

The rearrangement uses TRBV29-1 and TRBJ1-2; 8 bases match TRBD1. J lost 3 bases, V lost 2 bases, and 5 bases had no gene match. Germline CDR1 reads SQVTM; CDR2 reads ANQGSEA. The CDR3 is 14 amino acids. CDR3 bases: TGCAGCGTTGAATGGCAGGGGGCGCACTATGGCTACACCTTC. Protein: CSVEWQGAHYGYTF.

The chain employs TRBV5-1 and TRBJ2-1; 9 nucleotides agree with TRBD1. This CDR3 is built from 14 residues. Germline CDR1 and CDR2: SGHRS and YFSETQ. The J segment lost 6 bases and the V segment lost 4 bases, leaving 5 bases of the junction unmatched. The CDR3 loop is CASSMGQGGNEQFF. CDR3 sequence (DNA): TGCGCCAGCAGCATGGGACAGGGCGGCAATGAGCAGTTCTTC.

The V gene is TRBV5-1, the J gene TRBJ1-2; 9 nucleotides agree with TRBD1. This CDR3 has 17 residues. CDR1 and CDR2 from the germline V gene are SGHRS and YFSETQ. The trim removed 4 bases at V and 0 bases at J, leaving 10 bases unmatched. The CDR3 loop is CASSHRDREDANYGYTF. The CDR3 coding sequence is TGCGCCAGCAGCCACCGGGACAGGGAGGATGCTAACTATGGCTACACCTTC.

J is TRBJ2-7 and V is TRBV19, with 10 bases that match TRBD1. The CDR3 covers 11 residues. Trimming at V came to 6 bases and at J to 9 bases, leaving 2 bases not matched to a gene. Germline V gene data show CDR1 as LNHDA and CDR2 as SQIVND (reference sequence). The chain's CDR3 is CASRTGGVQYF. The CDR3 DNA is TGTGCCAGTAGGACAGGGGGCGTGCAGTACTTC.

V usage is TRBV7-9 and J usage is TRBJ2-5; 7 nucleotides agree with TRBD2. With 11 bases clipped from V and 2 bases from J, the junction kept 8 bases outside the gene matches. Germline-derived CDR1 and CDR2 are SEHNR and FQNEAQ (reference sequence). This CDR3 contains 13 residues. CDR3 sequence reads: CAGGGRGQETQYF. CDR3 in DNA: TGTGCCGGGGGAGGGAGAGGTCAAGAGACCCAGTACTTC.

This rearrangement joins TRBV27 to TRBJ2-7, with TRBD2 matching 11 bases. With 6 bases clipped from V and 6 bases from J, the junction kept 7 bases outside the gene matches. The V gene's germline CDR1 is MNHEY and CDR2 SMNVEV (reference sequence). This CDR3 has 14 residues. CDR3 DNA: TGTGCCAGCAGCCTAGCGGGAGGTTATGGCGAGCAGTACTTC. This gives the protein CASSLAGGYGEQYF.

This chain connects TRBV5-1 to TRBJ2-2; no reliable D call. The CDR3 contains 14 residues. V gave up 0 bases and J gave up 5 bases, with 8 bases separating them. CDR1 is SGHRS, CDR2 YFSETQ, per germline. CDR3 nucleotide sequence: TGCGCCAGCAGCTTGGCTACGGGTACCGGGGAGCTGTTTTTT. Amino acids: CASSLATGTGELFF.

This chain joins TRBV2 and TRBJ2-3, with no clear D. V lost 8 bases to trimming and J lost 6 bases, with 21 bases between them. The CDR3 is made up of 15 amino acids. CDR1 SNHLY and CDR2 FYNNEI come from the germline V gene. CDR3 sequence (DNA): TGTGCCAGCTCTGGGTTAGACAACTCAGACGATACGCAGTATTTT. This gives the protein CASSGLDNSDDTQYF.

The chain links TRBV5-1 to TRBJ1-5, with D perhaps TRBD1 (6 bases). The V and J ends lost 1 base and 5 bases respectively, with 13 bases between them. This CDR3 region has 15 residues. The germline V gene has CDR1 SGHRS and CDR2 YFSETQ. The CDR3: CASSLTGTNYQPQHF. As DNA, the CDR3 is TGCGCCAGCAGCTTGACAGGGACTAACTATCAGCCCCAGCATTTT.

In DNA form, the CDR3 reads TGTGCCAGCAGCATCCCGGGACAGGGGATGAACACTGAAGCTTTCTTT. Its translation is CASSIPGQGMNTEAFF. The chain couples TRBV7-8 to TRBJ1-1; TRBD1 matches at 10 bases. Looked up from germline, CDR1 is SGHVS and CDR2 is FQNEAQ. The CDR3 is 16 amino acids. The trim removed 5 bases at V and 0 bases at J, leaving 6 bases unmatched. The whole variable domain, filled in from reference TRBV7-8 and TRBJ1-1, reads GAGVSQSPRYKVAKRGQDVALRCDPISGHVSLFWYQQALGQGPEFLTYFQNEAQLDKSGLPSDRFFAERPEGSVSTLKIQRTQQEDSAVYLCASSIPGQGMNTEAFFGQGTRLTVV.

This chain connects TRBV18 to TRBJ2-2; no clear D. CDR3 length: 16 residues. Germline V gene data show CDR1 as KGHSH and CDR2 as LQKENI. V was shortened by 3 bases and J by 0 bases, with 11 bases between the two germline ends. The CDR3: CASSPVQSANTGELFF. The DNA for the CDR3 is TGTGCCAGCTCACCGGTACAGTCAGCGAACACCGGGGAGCTGTTTTTT. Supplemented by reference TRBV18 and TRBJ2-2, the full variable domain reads NAGVMQNPRHLVRRRGQEARLRCSPMKGHSHVYWYRQLPEEGLKFMVYLQKENIIDESGMPKERFSAEFPKEGPSILRIQQVVRGDSAAYFCASSPVQSANTGELFFGEGSRLTVL.

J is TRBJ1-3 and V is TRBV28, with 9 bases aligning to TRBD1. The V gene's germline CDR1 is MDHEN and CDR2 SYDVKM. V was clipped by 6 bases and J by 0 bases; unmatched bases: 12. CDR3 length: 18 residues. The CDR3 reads CASRSDRGQPRSGNTIYF. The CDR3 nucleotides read TGTGCCAGCAGATCGGACAGGGGCCAACCACGCTCTGGAAACACCATATATTTT.

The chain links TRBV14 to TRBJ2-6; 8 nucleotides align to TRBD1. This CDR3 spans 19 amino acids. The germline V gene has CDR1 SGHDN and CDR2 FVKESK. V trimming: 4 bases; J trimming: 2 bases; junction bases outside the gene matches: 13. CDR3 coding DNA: TGTGCCAGCAGCCCCGGGACAGGTTACCCCGGCGCTGGGGCCAACGTCCTGACTTTC. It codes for CASSPGTGYPGAGANVLTF.

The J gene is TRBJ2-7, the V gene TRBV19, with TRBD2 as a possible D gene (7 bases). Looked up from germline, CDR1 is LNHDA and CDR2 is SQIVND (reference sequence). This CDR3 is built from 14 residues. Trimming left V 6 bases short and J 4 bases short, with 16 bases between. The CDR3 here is CASRVGRGGYEQYF. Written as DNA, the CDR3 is TGTGCCAGTAGAGTTGGCAGGGGAGGGTACGAGCAGTACTTC.

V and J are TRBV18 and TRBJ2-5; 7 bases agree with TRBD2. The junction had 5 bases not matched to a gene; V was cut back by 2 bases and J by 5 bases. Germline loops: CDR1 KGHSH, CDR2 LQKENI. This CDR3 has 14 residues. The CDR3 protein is CASSPGLGTETQYF. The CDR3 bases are TGTGCCAGCTCACCAGGACTAGGCACGGAGACCCAGTACTTC.

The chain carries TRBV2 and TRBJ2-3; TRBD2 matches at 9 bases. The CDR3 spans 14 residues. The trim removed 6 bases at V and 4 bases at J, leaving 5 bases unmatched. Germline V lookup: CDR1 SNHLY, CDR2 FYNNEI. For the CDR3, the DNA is TGTGCCAGCAGGTGGGGCGGGGGGGCAGATACGCAGTATTTT. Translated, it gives CASRWGGGADTQYF.

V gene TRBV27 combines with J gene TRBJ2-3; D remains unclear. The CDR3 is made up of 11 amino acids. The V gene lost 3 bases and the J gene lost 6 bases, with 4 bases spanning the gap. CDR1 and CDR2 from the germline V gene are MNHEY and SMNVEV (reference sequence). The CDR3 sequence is CASSLRDTQYF. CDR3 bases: TGTGCCAGCAGTTTGCGCGATACGCAGTATTTT.

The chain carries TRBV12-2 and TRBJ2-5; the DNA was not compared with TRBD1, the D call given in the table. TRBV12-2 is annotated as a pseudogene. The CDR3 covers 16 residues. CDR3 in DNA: TGTGCAAGTCGCTCACTACGGGACAGGGTTCGGAAGACCCAGTACTTC. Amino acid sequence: CASRSLRDRVRKTQYF.

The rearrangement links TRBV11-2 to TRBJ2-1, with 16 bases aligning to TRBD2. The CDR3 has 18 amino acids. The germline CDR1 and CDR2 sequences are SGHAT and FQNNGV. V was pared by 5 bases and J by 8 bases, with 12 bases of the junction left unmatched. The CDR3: CASSPSGLAGGRVYEQFF. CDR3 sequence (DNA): TGTGCCAGCAGCCCCTCGGGACTAGCGGGAGGGCGTGTCTATGAGCAGTTCTTC. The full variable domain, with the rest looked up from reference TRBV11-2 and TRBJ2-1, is EAGVAQSPRYKIIEKRQSVAFWCNPISGHATLYWYQQILGQGPKLLIQFQNNGVVDDSQLPKDRFSAERLKGVDSTLKIQPAKLEDSAVYLCASSPSGLAGGRVYEQFFGPGTRLTVL.

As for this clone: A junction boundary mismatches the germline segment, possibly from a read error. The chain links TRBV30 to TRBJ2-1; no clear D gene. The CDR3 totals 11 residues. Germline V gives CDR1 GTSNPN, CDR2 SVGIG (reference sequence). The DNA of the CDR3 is TGTGCCTGGGGTCCTTACAGTGAGCAGTTCTTC. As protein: CAWGPYSEQFF. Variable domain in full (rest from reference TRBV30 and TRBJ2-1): SQTIHQWPATLVQPVGSPLSLECTVEGTSNPNLYWYRQAAGRGLQLLFYSVGIGQISSEVPQNLSASRPQDRQFILSSKKLLLSDSGFYLCAWGPYSEQFFGPGTRLTVL.

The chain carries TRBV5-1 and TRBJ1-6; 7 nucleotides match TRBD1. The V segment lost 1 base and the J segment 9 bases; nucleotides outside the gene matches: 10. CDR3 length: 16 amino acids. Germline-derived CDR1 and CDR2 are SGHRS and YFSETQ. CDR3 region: CASSLMSGTVASPLHF. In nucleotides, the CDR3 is TGCGCCAGCAGCTTGATGTCCGGGACAGTCGCTTCACCCCTCCACTTT.

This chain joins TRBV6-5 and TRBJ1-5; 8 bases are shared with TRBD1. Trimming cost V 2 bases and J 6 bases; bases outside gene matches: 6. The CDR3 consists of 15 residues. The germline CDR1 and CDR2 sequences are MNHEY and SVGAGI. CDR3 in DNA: TGTGCCAGCAGTTACGGGCCAGGGGGCGGTCAGCCCCAGCATTTT. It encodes CASSYGPGGGQPQHF.

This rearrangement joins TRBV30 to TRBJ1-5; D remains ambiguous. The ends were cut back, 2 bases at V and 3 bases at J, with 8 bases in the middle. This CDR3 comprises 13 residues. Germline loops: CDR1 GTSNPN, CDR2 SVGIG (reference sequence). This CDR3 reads CAWSTSSNQPQHF. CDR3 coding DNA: TGTGCCTGGAGTACGAGTTCCAATCAGCCCCAGCATTTT.

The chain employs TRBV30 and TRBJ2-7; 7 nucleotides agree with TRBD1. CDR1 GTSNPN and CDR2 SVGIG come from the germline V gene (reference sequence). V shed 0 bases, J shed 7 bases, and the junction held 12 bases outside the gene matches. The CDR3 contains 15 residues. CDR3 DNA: TGTGCCTGGAGTGTACCCTACCCAAGGGGGCAGGAGCAGTACTTC. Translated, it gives CAWSVPYPRGQEQYF.

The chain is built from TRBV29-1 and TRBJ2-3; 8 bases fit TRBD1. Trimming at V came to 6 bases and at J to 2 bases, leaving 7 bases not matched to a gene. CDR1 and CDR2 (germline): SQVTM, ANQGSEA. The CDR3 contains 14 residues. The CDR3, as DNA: TGCAGCGTGAGCCGGGACAGGCCCACAGATACGCAGTATTTT. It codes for CSVSRDRPTDTQYF.

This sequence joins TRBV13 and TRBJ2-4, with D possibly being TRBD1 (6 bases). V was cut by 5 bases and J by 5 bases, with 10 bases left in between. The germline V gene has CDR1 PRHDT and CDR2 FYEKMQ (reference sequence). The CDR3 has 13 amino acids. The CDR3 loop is CASSPRTENIQYF. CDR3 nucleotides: TGTGCCAGCAGCCCCAGGACAGAAAACATTCAGTACTTC. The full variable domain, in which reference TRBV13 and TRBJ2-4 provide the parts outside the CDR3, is AAGVIQSPRHLIKEKRETATLKCYPIPRHDTVYWYQQGPGQDPQFLISFYEKMQSDKGSIPDRFSAQQFSDYHSELNMSSLELGDSALYFCASSPRTENIQYFGAGTRLSVL.